One and the same sample provided the 11 T cell receptor beta chains below, sequenced in a study of T cells in localized non-small cell lung cancer. This table comes from immunoSEQ multiplex PCR, and its TCRdb copy is limited to in-frame clones, with some not included. The sample yields tens of thousands of clones, more than 65% seen once. The sequences come from peripheral blood mononuclear cells, collected before any cancer treatment. The receptors were gathered from a man between 40 and 69 years old with stage III lung adenocarcinoma.

The rearrangement uses TRBV7-2 and TRBJ2-1, with 10 bases lining up with TRBD2. The CDR3 contains 15 residues. V lost 3 bases, J lost 2 bases, and 1 base stayed unmatched. CDR1 and CDR2 from the germline V gene are SGHTA and FQGNSA. The CDR3 nucleotides read TGTGCCAGCAGCTTCAGCGGGGGGGCCTACAATGAGCAGTTCTTC. Amino acids: CASSFSGGAYNEQFF. Filled out from reference TRBV7-2 and TRBJ2-1, the complete variable domain reads GAGVSQSPSNKVTEKGKDVELRCDPISGHTALYWYRQSLGQGLEFLIYFQGNSAPDKSGLPSDRFSAERTGGSVSTLTIQRTQQEDSAVYLCASSFSGGAYNEQFFGPGTRLTVL.

This chain joins TRBV18 and TRBJ1-2; 8 bases are shared with TRBD1. The CDR3 spans 12 residues. The germline V gene encodes CDR1 KGHSH and CDR2 LQKENI. V lost 2 bases, J lost 7 bases, and 0 bases stayed unmatched. This CDR3 reads CASSPTGGGYTF. CDR3 DNA sequence: TGTGCCAGCTCACCAACAGGGGGTGGCTACACCTTC. The full variable domain, its missing parts supplied by reference TRBV18 and TRBJ1-2, is NAGVMQNPRHLVRRRGQEARLRCSPMKGHSHVYWYRQLPEEGLKFMVYLQKENIIDESGMPKERFSAEFPKEGPSILRIQQVVRGDSAAYFCASSPTGGGYTFGSGTRLTVV.

This clone occurred a few times. This chain uses TRBV7-9 with TRBJ1-6; D remains unclear. The length of the CDR3 is 12 residues. Germline V gene data show CDR1 as SEHNR and CDR2 as FQNEAQ (reference sequence). Trimming removed 4 bases from V and 10 bases from J, with 8 bases in between. The CDR3 nucleotides read TGTGCCAGCAGCTCCTCCGGATCACCCCTCCACTTT. It is translated as CASSSSGSPLHF.

This sequence joins TRBV28 and TRBJ1-4, with 10 positions matching TRBD1. This CDR3 is built from 15 residues. V dropped 4 bases and J dropped 11; count of bases not matched to a gene: 10. CDR1 and CDR2 (germline): MDHEN, SYDVKM. The CDR3 loop reads CASSSPGQGRKKLFF. DNA of the CDR3: TGTGCCAGCAGTTCCCCGGGACAGGGGCGGAAGAAACTGTTTTTT.

The chain combines TRBV11-2 with TRBJ2-7; D is unresolved. There are 10 residues in the CDR3. The germline V gene encodes CDR1 SGHAT and CDR2 FQNNGV. The V end lost 7 bases, the J end lost 2 bases, and 3 bases lay between the germline ends. The CDR3 reads CASTPYEQYV. The CDR3 region has the DNA TGTGCCAGCACCCCCTACGAGCAGTACGTC.

This clone has just a few counts. The V call is TRBV9, the J call TRBJ1-2; no clear D. Between the trimmed V and J ends, which lost 0 bases and 4 bases, there was a span of 13 bases. Germline lookup yields CDR1 SGDLS and CDR2 YYNGEE. The CDR3 is 15 residues long. CDR3 DNA: TGTGCCAGCAGCGTAGACCCCTCAGGCTCCTATGGCTACACCTTC. Translation gives CASSVDPSGSYGYTF.

The rearrangement links TRBV29-1 to TRBJ1-2, with 9 bases fitting TRBD1. There are 13 residues in the CDR3. Unmatched junction bases numbered 6, after V lost 6 bases and J lost 4 bases. The germline V gene has CDR1 SQVTM and CDR2 ANQGSEA. The CDR3 spells CSVGTGSLYGYTF. CDR3 in DNA: TGCAGCGTCGGGACAGGGAGCCTCTATGGCTACACCTTC.

The chain is built from TRBV4-2 and TRBJ2-2; 11 bases align to TRBD2. The CDR3 has 15 residues. J lost 7 bases, V lost 4 bases, and 5 bases had no gene match. Germline V gene data show CDR1 as LGHNA and CDR2 as YNFKEQ. The chain's CDR3 is CASSLSGRADGELFF. CDR3 DNA: TGTGCCAGCAGCCTTAGCGGGAGGGCCGACGGGGAGCTGTTTTTT.

The V and J genes are TRBV4-1 and TRBJ2-1, with 7 bases aligning to TRBD2. J gave up 7 bases and V 4 bases, and 4 bases lay outside the gene matches. Germline loops: CDR1 MGHRA, CDR2 YSYEKL. This CDR3 spans 13 amino acids. CDR3 coding DNA: TGCGCCAGCAGCCGGACTAGGGCTAATGAGCAGTTCTTC. Translating gives CASSRTRANEQFF.

The chain recombines TRBV11-3 with TRBJ2-3; possibly TRBD2 for D (6 bases). Trimming removed 3 bases at V and 2 bases at J, with 12 bases between. Germline CDR1 and CDR2: SGHNT and YENEEA. The CDR3 length is 15 residues. CDR3: CASSLEEGATDTQYF. In nucleotides, the CDR3 is TGTGCCAGCAGCTTGGAGGAGGGAGCCACAGATACGCAGTATTTT.

The V gene is TRBV11-2, the J gene TRBJ1-4, with 7 bases aligning to TRBD1. This CDR3 is built from 18 residues. Looked up from germline, CDR1 is SGHAT and CDR2 is FQNNGV. Trimming took 5 bases from V and 0 from J; bases not matched to a gene: 12. The CDR3 is CASSLKTGRGATNEKLFF. CDR3 nucleotides: TGTGCCAGCAGCCTTAAGACAGGGAGGGGGGCAACTAATGAAAAACTGTTTTTT.